Listed below are T cell receptor beta chains from one sample, sequenced in a study of CD8+ T cells in alopecia areata. The repertoire was sequenced with immunoSEQ multiplex PCR; TCRdb's copy has only in-frame clones and lacks some. The sample consists of about 210,000 clones, approximately 67% of them appearing once. This specimen consisted of CD4+ T cells sorted from blood, obtained at week 44, from a patient treated with tofacitinib. The source is a human donor with alopecia areata. Both conserved end residues are part of each CDR3. D genes are given only for firm matches. Part of the rows lack a size; the others show once, few, many or a class for expanded clones.

NA TRBJ2-4 TRBV29-1 NA CSGTVAKNIQYF TGCAGCGGAACAGTAGCCAAAAACATTCAGTACTTC
few TRBJ2-1 TRBV29-1 TRBD2 CSVDEAGGNEQFF TGCAGCGTTGATGAAGCGGGGGGGAATGAGCAGTTCTTC
NA TRBJ2-1 TRBV29-1 TRBD2 CSVLAGYNEQFF TGCAGCGTCTTAGCGGGGTACAATGAGCAGTTCTTC
NA TRBJ1-2 TRBV4-1 NA CASSQVVLNYGYTF TGCGCCAGCAGCCAAGTCGTGTTAAACTATGGCTACACCTTC
NA TRBJ2-7 TRBV5-1 NA CASSRDNLLEQYF TGCGCCAGCAGCCGGGACAATCTCCTCGAGCAGTACTTC
NA TRBJ1-6 TRBV5-1 NA CASTGTDNSPLHF TGCGCCAGCACCGGGACCGATAATTCACCCCTCCACTTT
NA TRBJ1-4 TRBV2 TRBD1 CARQGTALGEKLFF TGTGCCAGACAGGGGACAGCGCTCGGGGAAAAACTGTTTTTT
NA TRBJ1-1 TRBV5-4 TRBD1 CASSRAGTENTEAFF TGTGCCAGCAGCAGAGCCGGGACAGAGAACACTGAAGCTTTCTTT
NA TRBJ1-1 TRBV29-1 NA CSVRRKQGTEAFF TGCAGCGTACGCCGCAAACAGGGTACTGAAGCTTTCTTT
NA TRBJ2-3 TRBV29-1 NA CSLLATDTQYF TGCAGCCTCCTAGCCACAGATACGCAGTATTTT
NA TRBJ2-7 TRBV7-8 NA CASSNDVGSGGHMTHYEQYF TGTGCCAGCAGTAACGACGTCGGGAGTGGGGGACACATGACGCACTACGAGCAGTACTTC
few TRBJ1-6 TRBV27 NA CASSLARKTSPLHF TGTGCCAGCAGTTTAGCCAGGAAGACTTCACCCCTCCACTTT
NA TRBJ1-1 TRBV5-1 NA CASSSQGRNTEAFF TGCGCCAGCAGTTCCCAGGGGCGGAACACTGAAGCTTTCTTT
NA TRBJ2-7 TRBV6-1 NA CASTQTLYEQYF TGTGCCAGCACGCAGACACTCTACGAGCAGTACTTC
few TRBJ1-3 TRBV30 NA CAWSQQGPGNTIYF TGTGCCTGGAGTCAACAGGGCCCTGGAAACACCATATATTTT
few TRBJ2-1 TRBV2 NA CASSDPAPQFF TGTGCCAGCAGTGATCCAGCGCCTCAGTTCTTC
few TRBJ2-5 TRBV6-5 TRBD1 CASSRWDRQETQYF TGTGCCAGCAGTAGATGGGACAGGCAAGAGACCCAGTACTTC
NA TRBJ2-3 TRBV7-9 NA CASTRGGTDTQYF TGTGCCAGCACTCGGGGAGGCACAGATACGCAGTATTTT
NA TRBJ2-1 TRBV5-1 NA CASSSDNEQFF TGCGCCAGCAGCTCCGACAATGAGCAGTTCTTC
NA TRBJ1-1 TRBV27 NA CASSLGGGNTEAFF TGTGCCAGCAGTTTGGGAGGGGGGAACACTGAAGCTTTCTTT
NA TRBJ2-3 TRBV29-1 NA CSVDPPVVGTQYF TGCAGCGTTGATCCCCCAGTGGTCGGTACGCAGTATTTT
NA TRBJ2-7 TRBV29-1 NA CSVKGSGGNEQYF TGCAGCGTTAAGGGATCCGGGGGCAACGAGCAGTACTTC
NA TRBJ2-6 TRBV11-3 NA CASSPAVAGANVLTF TGTGCCAGCAGCCCAGCCGTCGCTGGGGCCAACGTCCTGACTTTC
NA TRBJ2-3 TRBV25-1 TRBD2 CASSEFKRDDADTQYF TGTGCCAGCAGTGAATTCAAGCGGGATGATGCAGATACGCAGTATTTT
NA TRBJ2-1 TRBV5-1 TRBD1 CASSSGGVYNEQFF TGCGCCAGCAGCTCAGGGGGCGTATACAATGAGCAGTTCTTC
NA TRBJ2-3 TRBV20-1 NA CSAETADTQYF TGCAGTGCGGAAACAGCAGATACGCAGTATTTT
NA TRBJ1-4 TRBV28 NA CASSPGKEKLFF TGTGCCAGCAGCCCCGGAAAGGAAAAACTGTTTTTT
NA TRBJ2-3 TRBV5-1 NA CASSSGGQSTDTQYF TGCGCCAGCAGCTCGGGTGGACAGTCTACAGATACGCAGTATTTT
NA TRBJ2-2 TRBV11-2 NA CASSLQFANTGELFF TGTGCCAGCAGCTTACAGTTCGCGAACACCGGGGAGCTGTTTTTT
NA TRBJ1-5 TRBV2 TRBD1 CASSTDRVGNQPQHF TGTGCCAGCAGCACGGACAGGGTTGGGAATCAGCCCCAGCATTTT
few TRBJ2-3 TRBV30 TRBD2 CAWRPFLAGEDTQYF TGTGCCTGGCGCCCTTTCCTAGCGGGGGAAGATACGCAGTATTTT
NA TRBJ2-1 TRBV9 NA CASSVERHNEQFF TGTGCCAGCAGCGTAGAGAGGCACAATGAGCAGTTCTTC
NA TRBJ1-5 TRBV30 TRBD1 CAWSVGTEGSQPQHF TGTGCCTGGAGTGTTGGGACAGAGGGTAGTCAGCCCCAGCATTTT
NA TRBJ1-4 TRBV29-1 NA CSGSGKDEKLFF TGCAGCGGTTCAGGCAAGGATGAAAAACTGTTTTTT
NA TRBJ1-1 TRBV30 NA CAWSPGTFMNTEAFF TGTGCCTGGAGTCCCGGGACATTTATGAACACTGAAGCTTTCTTT